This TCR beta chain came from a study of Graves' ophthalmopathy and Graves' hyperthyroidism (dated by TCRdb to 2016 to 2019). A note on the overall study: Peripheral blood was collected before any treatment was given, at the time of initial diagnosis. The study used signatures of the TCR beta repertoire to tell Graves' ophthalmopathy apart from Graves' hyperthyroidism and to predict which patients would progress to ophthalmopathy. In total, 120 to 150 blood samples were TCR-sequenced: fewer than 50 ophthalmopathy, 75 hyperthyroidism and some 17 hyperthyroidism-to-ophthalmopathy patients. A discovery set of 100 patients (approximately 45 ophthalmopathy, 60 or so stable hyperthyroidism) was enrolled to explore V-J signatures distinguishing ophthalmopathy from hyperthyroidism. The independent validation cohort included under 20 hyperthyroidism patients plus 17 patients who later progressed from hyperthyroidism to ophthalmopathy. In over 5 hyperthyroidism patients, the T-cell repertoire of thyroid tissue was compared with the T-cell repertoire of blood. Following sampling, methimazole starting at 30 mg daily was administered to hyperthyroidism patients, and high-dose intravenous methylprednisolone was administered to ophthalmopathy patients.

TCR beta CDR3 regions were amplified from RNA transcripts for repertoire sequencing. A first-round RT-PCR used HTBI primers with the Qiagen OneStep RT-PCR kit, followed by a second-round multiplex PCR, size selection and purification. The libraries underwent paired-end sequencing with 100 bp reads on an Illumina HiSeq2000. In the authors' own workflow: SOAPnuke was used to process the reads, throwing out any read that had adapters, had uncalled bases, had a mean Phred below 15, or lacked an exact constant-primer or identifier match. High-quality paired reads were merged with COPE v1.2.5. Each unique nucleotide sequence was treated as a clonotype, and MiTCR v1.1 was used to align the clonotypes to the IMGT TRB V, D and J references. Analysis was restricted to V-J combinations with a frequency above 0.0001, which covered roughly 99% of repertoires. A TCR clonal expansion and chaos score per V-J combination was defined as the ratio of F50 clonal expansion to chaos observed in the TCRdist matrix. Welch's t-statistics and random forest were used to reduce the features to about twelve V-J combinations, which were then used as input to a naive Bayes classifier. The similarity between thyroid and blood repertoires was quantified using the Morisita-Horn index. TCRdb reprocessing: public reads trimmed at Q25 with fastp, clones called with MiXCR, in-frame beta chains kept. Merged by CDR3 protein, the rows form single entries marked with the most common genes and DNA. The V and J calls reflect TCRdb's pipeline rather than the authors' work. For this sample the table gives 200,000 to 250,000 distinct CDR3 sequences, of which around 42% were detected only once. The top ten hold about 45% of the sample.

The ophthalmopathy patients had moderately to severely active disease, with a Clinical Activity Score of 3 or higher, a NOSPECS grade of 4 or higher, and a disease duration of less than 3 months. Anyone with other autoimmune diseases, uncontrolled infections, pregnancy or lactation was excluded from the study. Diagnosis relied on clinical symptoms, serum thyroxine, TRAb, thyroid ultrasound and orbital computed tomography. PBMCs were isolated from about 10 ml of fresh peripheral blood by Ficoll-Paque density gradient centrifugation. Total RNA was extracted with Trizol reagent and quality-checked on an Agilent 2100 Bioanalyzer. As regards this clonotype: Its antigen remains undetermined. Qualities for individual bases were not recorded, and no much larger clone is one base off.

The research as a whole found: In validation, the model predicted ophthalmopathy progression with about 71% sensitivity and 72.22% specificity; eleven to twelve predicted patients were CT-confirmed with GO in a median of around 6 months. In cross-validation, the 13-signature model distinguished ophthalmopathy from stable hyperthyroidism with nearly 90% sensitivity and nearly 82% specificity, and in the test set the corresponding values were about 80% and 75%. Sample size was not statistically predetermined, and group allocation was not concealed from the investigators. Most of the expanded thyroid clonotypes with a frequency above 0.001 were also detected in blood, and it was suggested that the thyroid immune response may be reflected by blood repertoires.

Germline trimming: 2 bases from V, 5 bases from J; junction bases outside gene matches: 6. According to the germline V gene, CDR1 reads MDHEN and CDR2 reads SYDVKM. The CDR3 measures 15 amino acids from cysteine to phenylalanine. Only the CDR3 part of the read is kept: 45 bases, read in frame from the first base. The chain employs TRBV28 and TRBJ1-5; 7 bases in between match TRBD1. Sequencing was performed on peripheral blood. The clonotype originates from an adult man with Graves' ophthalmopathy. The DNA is TGTGCCAGCAGTTTACCCGACAGGGCAGATCAGCCCCAGCATTTT. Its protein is CASSLPDRADQPQHF. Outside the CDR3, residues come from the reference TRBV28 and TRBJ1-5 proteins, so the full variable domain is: DVKVTQSSRYLVKRTGEKVFLECVQDMDHENMFWYRQDPGLGLRLIYFSYDVKMKEKGDIPEGYSVSREKKERFSLILESASTNQTSMYLCASSLPDRADQPQHFGDGTRLSIL.